These T cell receptor beta chains were read from a single sample in a study of T-cell reconstitution after alpha-beta-depleted transplantation in children. TCRdb reprocessed the PCR reads via MiXCR and lists one record per CDR3 protein. This table has some 490,000 distinct CDR3 sequences, about an eighth appearing once. The source material was PBMCs from the stem cell graft donor, sampled from the stem cell graft. All receptors derive from a human donor who donated a stem cell graft to a child with combined immunodeficiency. Each CDR3 is given with its conserved first and last residue. Each record gives: V gene, J gene, D gene, clone size, CDR3 length, CDR3 DNA, CDR3 protein. D genes are given only for firm matches. Rows may omit the clone size; those that give it use once, few, many or a size class.

TRBV6-2/TRBV6-3,TRBJ2-7,-,-,16,TGTGCCAGCAGTTACCCTTTTTACAGGACCAACTACGAGCAGTACTTC,CASSYPFYRTNYEQYF
TRBV25-1,TRBJ1-6,-,-,16,TGTGCCAGCAGTGATCGTTCCTGGGGCAGAACGTCACCCCTCCACTTT,CASSDRSWGRTSPLHF
TRBV27,TRBJ1-6,-,many,12,TGTGCCAGCAGGGACAGTAATTCACCCCTCCACTTT,CASRDSNSPLHF
TRBV7-9,TRBJ2-7,-,-,15,TGTGCCAGCAGCTTTGAGTGGGGAAAATCCTACGAGCAGTACTTC,CASSFEWGKSYEQYF
TRBV5-4,TRBJ2-2,-,-,16,TGTGCCAGCAGCTTGGCTGATAGAGTCCCCTTCGGGGAGCTGTTTTTT,CASSLADRVPFGELFF
TRBV13,TRBJ1-3,TRBD1,few,14,TGTGCCAGCAGGCCTAGGGGGCCTGGAAACACCATATATTTT,CASRPRGPGNTIYF
TRBV7-6,TRBJ1-2,TRBD1,many,18,TGTGCCAGCAGCTCAACCGGGACAGGGCTCCCCCCCAGCTATGGCTACACCTTC,CASSSTGTGLPPSYGYTF
TRBV6-5,TRBJ1-1,-,many,16,TGTGCCAGCACCAGGGGAGGCAGAAATATTGTAACTGAAGCTTTCTTT,CASTRGGRNIVTEAFF
TRBV27,TRBJ1-4,-,many,13,TGTGCCAGCAGTCCGTCCCTCAGGGGAGGGCTGTTTTTT,CASSPSLRGGLFF
TRBV10-3,TRBJ2-6,-,-,18,TGTGCCATCAGTGTGGGCAGGCAAGGGATCTCTGGGGCCAACGTCCTGACTTTC,CAISVGRQGISGANVLTF
TRBV14,TRBJ2-5,-,-,14,TGTGCCAGCAGCCAAGATGGGGGTAAAGAGACCCAGTACTTC,CASSQDGGKETQYF
TRBV3-1,TRBJ2-2,TRBD1,many,15,TGTGCCGTACGAACAGGGGAACCGAACACCGGGGAGCTGTTTTTT,CAVRTGEPNTGELFF
TRBV18,TRBJ2-5,-,few,16,TGTGCCAGCTCACCGAGGACGGGTAGGGCTCAAGAGACCCAGTACTTC,CASSPRTGRAQETQYF
TRBV6-4,TRBJ1-5,TRBD1,-,18,TGTGCCAGCAGTGACCCTCAGGGACAGGGTCCCCAAGGGCAGCCCCAGCATTTT,CASSDPQGQGPQGQPQHF
TRBV7-6,TRBJ2-3,-,-,17,TGTGCCAGCAGCTTTGCAAGGGGGGGAGAGGGCACAGATACGCAGTATTTT,CASSFARGGEGTDTQYF
TRBV2,TRBJ2-7,-,few,13,TGTGCCAGCGTGCCGGATAGCTCCTACGAGCAGTACTTC,CASVPDSSYEQYF
TRBV28,TRBJ2-5,TRBD2,-,15,TGTGCCAGCAGCCCTCGGACTAGCGGGAGGAAGACCCAGTACTTC,CASSPRTSGRKTQYF
TRBV12-3/TRBV12-4,TRBJ2-1,TRBD2,many,16,TGTGCCAGCAGTTTAGCGCTAGCGGGGGCCGAAAATGAGCAGTTCTTC,CASSLALAGAENEQFF
TRBV12-3/TRBV12-4,TRBJ2-7,TRBD2,many,16,TGTGCCAGCAGTTTAGCTGGGCTAGCGGCCCCCTACGAGCAGTACTTC,CASSLAGLAAPYEQYF
TRBV7-9,TRBJ2-1,TRBD1,few,16,TGTGCCAGCAGCCCAGCTTGGGACAGGGGGCGGAATGAGCAGTTCTTC,CASSPAWDRGRNEQFF
TRBV6-1,TRBJ1-1,-,few,13,TGTGCCAGCAGTCCAGTTACGAACACTGAAGCTTTCTTT,CASSPVTNTEAFF
TRBV29-1,TRBJ2-2,-,many,15,TGCAGCGTTCTCTTGACCAGCAAGGGGATGGGGGAGCTGTTTTTT,CSVLLTSKGMGELFF
TRBV4-2,TRBJ1-2,TRBD1,-,18,TGTGCCAGCAGCCAAGACTTATCCTCGGGACAGGGACCATATGGCTACACCTTC,CASSQDLSSGQGPYGYTF
TRBV4-3,TRBJ1-3,-,many,15,TGCGCCAGCAGCCAAGCCCTAAACTCTGGAAACACCATATATTTT,CASSQALNSGNTIYF
TRBV20-1,TRBJ1-6,-,-,10,TGCAGTGCTAGGGAGTTGGGGTACCACTTT,CSARELGYHF
TRBV6-1,TRBJ1-1,TRBD1,-,15,TGTGCCAGCAGCCGCACAGGGGGCGCTTACACTGAAGCTTTCTTT,CASSRTGGAYTEAFF
TRBV21-1,TRBJ2-1,-,-,16,TGTGCCAGCAGCATCCGACTAGCGGGAGGGGGCAATGAGCAGTTCTTC,CASSIRLAGGGNEQFF
TRBV10-3,TRBJ2-7,-,-,12,TGTGCCATCAGTGAAGGGACCAGCGAGCAGTACTTC,CAISEGTSEQYF
TRBV12-3/TRBV12-4,TRBJ2-5,-,-,13,TGTGCCAGCAGCCGAACAGGGTCAGAGACCCAGTACTTC,CASSRTGSETQYF
TRBV7-2,TRBJ2-7,TRBD2,many,15,TGTGCCAGCAGCGTCCTAGCGGGGTTGTTGGACGAGCAGTACTTC,CASSVLAGLLDEQYF
TRBV3-1,TRBJ2-5,-,-,16,TGTGCCAGCAGCCATTTTGGTAGGGTCTACCAAGAGACCCAGTACTTC,CASSHFGRVYQETQYF
TRBV6-5,TRBJ1-1,-,-,15,TGTGCCAGCAGTTACTCGACGGGGGGCGGAACTGAAGCTTTCTTT,CASSYSTGGGTEAFF
TRBV3-1,TRBJ2-2,TRBD1,-,16,TGTGCCAGCAGCCAAGTGGCTAGGGGGCGAGCCGGGGAGCTGTTTTTT,CASSQVARGRAGELFF
TRBV20-1,TRBJ1-5,TRBD1,-,15,TGCAGTGCTCGCCCTCCGGGACAGCGCAATCAGCCCCAGCATTTT,CSARPPGQRNQPQHF
TRBV7-9,TRBJ2-4,-,many,15,TGTGCCAGCAGCCTAATCGAGGGGGCCAAAAACATTCAGTACTTC,CASSLIEGAKNIQYF
TRBV7-2,TRBJ2-2,-,-,16,TGTGCCAGCAGCCCTGGGAAGTTTAGAACGGCCGGGGAGCTGTTTTTT,CASSPGKFRTAGELFF
TRBV9,TRBJ2-3,-,-,15,TGTGCCAGCAGCGTAGTAGGGGCGAGCACAGATACGCAGTATTTT,CASSVVGASTDTQYF
TRBV6-5,TRBJ1-5,TRBD1,-,17,TGTGCCAGCAGTTTCGGAGCCTGGACAGGGAAGGGTCAGCCCCAGCATTTT,CASSFGAWTGKGQPQHF
TRBV6-2/TRBV6-3,TRBJ1-2,-,-,14,TGTGCCAGCACCCCCGGAGCGCAGTACTATGGCTACACCTTC,CASTPGAQYYGYTF
TRBV29-1,TRBJ1-2,-,-,14,TGCAGCGTAACTACTCCAGACAGATACTATGGCTACACCTTC,CSVTTPDRYYGYTF
TRBV5-1,TRBJ2-6,-,few,14,TGCGCCAGCAGCGCCTTTGCAGGGGCCAACGTCCTGACTTTC,CASSAFAGANVLTF
TRBV20-1,TRBJ2-2,TRBD2,many,16,TGCAGTGCAAGAGGGACTAGCGGGAGGTTGGCCGGGGAGCTGTTTTTT,CSARGTSGRLAGELFF
TRBV5-1,TRBJ2-5,TRBD1,-,16,TGCGCCAGCAACCCAGGGAGACAGGGGTACCAAGAGACCCAGTACTTC,CASNPGRQGYQETQYF
TRBV15,TRBJ2-7,-,few,15,TGTGCCACCAGCAGAGATTTGGGCAGGGCCTACGAGCAGTACTTC,CATSRDLGRAYEQYF
TRBV9,TRBJ2-3,-,-,14,TGTGCCAGCAGCGTTATGCCCCCTCTCGATACGCAGTATTTT,CASSVMPPLDTQYF
TRBV5-8,TRBJ2-1,-,many,13,TGTGCCAGCAGCTTGGGCAGTAACAATGAGCAGTTCTTC,CASSLGSNNEQFF
TRBV4-3,TRBJ2-7,TRBD2,-,16,TGCGCCAGCAGCCAAGATCTAGGACTAGCGGCCTACGAGCAGTACTTC,CASSQDLGLAAYEQYF
TRBV6-5,TRBJ1-1,-,-,14,TGTGCCAGCAGTTACGTGTCCGAGGGACGAAAAGCTTTCTTT,CASSYVSEGRKAFF
TRBV24-1,TRBJ2-7,TRBD1,-,14,TGTGCCACCAGTCCCCGGGACAGGTCCTACGAGCAGTACTTC,CATSPRDRSYEQYF
TRBV5-6,TRBJ2-2,-,many,14,TGTGCCAGCAGCTTGGAGTGGGACACCGGGGAGCTGTTTTTT,CASSLEWDTGELFF
TRBV5-6,TRBJ2-1,-,-,16,TGTGCCAGCAGCCGAGACAGACCCGGCTCCTACAATGAGCAGTTCTTC,CASSRDRPGSYNEQFF
TRBV28,TRBJ2-5,-,-,18,TGTGCCAGCAGTCCTTCGGTTAGGTGGGTCGGGCGTTTTAAGACCCAGTACTTC,CASSPSVRWVGRFKTQYF
TRBV30,TRBJ2-4,TRBD1,few,19,TGTGCCTGGAGGGGACAGGGGGATTTACTCTGGAGGGCCAAAAACATTCAGTACTTC,CAWRGQGDLLWRAKNIQYF